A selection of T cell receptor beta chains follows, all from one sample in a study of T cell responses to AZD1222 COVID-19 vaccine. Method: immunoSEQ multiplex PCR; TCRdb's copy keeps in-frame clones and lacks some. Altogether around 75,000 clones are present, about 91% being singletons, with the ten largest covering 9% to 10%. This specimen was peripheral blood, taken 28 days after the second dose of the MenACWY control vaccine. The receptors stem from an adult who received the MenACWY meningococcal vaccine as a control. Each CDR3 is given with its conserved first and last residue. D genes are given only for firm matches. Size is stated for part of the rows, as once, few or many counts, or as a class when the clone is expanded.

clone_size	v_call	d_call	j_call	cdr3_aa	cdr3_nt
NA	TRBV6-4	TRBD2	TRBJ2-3	CASSARGGSTDTQYF	TGTGCCAGCAGTGCACGGGGGGGGAGCACAGATACGCAGTATTTT
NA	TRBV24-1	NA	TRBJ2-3	CATSDAGPDTQYF	TGTGCCACCAGTGACGCAGGGCCAGATACGCAGTATTTT
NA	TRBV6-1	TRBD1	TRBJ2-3	CASSDYTGVDTQYF	TGTGCCAGCAGTGATTATACAGGGGTAGATACGCAGTATTTT
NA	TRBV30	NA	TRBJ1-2	CAWSVRGVNGYTF	TGTGCCTGGAGTGTAAGGGGGGTTAATGGCTACACCTTC
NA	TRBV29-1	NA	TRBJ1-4	CSVAQMGEKLFF	TGCAGCGTTGCTCAGATGGGTGAAAAACTGTTTTTT
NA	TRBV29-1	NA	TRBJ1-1	CSVDGGTVNTEAFF	TGCAGCGTTGACGGGGGGACGGTGAACACTGAAGCTTTCTTT
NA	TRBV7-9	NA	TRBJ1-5	CASSRGSNQPQHF	TGTGCCAGCAGTCGGGGCAGCAATCAGCCCCAGCATTTT
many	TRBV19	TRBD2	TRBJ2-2	CASSTLLAGGPGELFF	TGTGCCAGTAGTACACTACTAGCGGGGGGGCCCGGGGAGCTGTTTTTT
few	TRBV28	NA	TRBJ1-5	CASPPSKGRREFQPQHF	TGTGCCAGTCCGCCCTCTAAGGGACGGCGGGAGTTCCAGCCCCAGCATTTT
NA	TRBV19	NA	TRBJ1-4	CASSRGREEKLFF	TGTGCCAGTAGTAGGGGCAGGGAAGAAAAACTGTTTTTT
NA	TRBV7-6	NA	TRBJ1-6	CASSLAGANNSPLHF	TGTGCCAGCAGCTTAGCTGGGGCCAATAATTCACCCCTCCACTTT
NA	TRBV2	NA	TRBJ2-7	CASRAGREQYF	TGTGCCAGCAGGGCTGGGAGGGAGCAGTACTTC
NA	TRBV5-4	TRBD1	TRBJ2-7	CASSLFGTGREQYF	TGTGCCAGCAGCTTGTTTGGGACAGGACGTGAGCAGTACTTC
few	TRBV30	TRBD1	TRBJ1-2	CAWDRGYGYTF	TGTGCCTGGGACAGGGGCTATGGCTACACCTTC
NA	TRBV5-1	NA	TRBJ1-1	CASSLDSLSEAFF	TGCGCCAGCAGCTTGGACAGCCTTTCTGAAGCTTTCTTT
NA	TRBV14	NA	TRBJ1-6	CASSQRGHSPLHF	TGTGCCAGCAGCCAAAGGGGACATTCACCCCTCCACTTT
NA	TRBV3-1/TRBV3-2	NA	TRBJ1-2	CASSQENCIYPAGGYTF	TGTGCCAGCAGCCAAGAAAATTGTATTTACCCCGCGGGCGGCTACACCTTC
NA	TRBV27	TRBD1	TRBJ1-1	CASSQGQGRGTEAFF	TGTGCCAGCAGTCAAGGACAGGGGAGGGGCACTGAAGCTTTCTTT
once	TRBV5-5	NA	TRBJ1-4	CASSLLGQGGGFNEKLFF	TGTGCCAGCAGCTTGCTCGGGCAGGGAGGGGGGTTTAATGAAAAACTGTTTTTT
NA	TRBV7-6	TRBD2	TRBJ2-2	CASSPRTSGGTNTGELFF	TGTGCCAGCAGCCCGCGGACTAGCGGGGGTACGAACACCGGGGAGCTGTTTTTT
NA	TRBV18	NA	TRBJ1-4	CASSSDRSSTNEKLFF	TGTGCCAGCTCGTCAGACAGGAGTTCAACTAATGAAAAACTGTTTTTT
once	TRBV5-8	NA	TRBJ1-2	CASSAGWTKPNYGYTF	TGTGCCAGCAGCGCCGGATGGACAAAACCTAACTATGGCTACACCTTC
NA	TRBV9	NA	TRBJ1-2	CASSGATSGYTF	TGTGCCAGCAGCGGAGCAACGTCGGGCTACACCTTC
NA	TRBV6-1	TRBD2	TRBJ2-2	CASSEGEGLVSYGGELFF	TGTGCCAGCAGTGAAGGGGAGGGTTTGGTCTCCTACGGCGGGGAGCTGTTTTTT
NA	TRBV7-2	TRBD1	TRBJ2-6	CASSLDRGSSGANVLTF	TGTGCCAGCAGCCTGGACAGGGGGAGCTCTGGGGCCAACGTCCTGACTTTC
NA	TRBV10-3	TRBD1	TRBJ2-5	CAISDQGAVETQYF	TGTGCCATCAGTGACCAGGGGGCGGTTGAGACCCAGTACTTC
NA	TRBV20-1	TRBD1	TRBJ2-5	CRTGQQETQYF	TGCAGGACGGGACAGCAAGAGACCCAGTACTTC
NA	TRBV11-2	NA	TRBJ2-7	CASSAEWTGRGGYEQYF	TGTGCCAGCAGCGCGGAGTGGACGGGGAGAGGGGGCTACGAGCAGTACTTC
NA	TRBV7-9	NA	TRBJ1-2	CASSLEESGYTF	TGTGCCAGCAGCTTAGAAGAGAGCGGCTACACCTTC
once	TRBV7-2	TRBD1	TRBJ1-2	CASSSNTGGVGYTF	TGTGCCAGCAGCTCGAACACAGGGGGCGTCGGCTACACCTTC
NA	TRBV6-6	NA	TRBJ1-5	CASLDHSRGDGQPQHF	TGTGCCAGCTTGGATCACAGTCGGGGCGATGGTCAGCCCCAGCATTTT
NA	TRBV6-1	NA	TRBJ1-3	CASSEAGGNTIYF	TGTGCCAGCAGTGAAGCTGGGGGGAACACCATATATTTT
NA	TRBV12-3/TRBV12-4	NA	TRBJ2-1	CASSSMYNEQFF	TGTGCCAGCAGCTCCATGTACAATGAGCAGTTCTTC
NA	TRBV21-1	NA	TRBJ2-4	CASSFHPGPRSDIQYF	TGTGCCAGCAGCTTTCATCCGGGACCCCGGTCGGACATTCAGTACTTC
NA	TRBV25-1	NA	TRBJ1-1	CASTSPGVQEAFF	TGTGCCAGCACCTCACCTGGGGTTCAAGAAGCTTTCTTT
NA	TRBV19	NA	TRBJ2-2	CASSSHRNTGELFF	TGTGCCAGTAGTTCCCACAGGAACACCGGGGAGCTGTTTTTT
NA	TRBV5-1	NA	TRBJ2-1	CASSFRLGRYNEQFF	TGCGCCAGCAGCTTTAGACTTGGGAGATACAATGAGCAGTTCTTC
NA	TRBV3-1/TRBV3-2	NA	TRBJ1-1	CASSDDSRISNTEAFF	TGTGCCAGCAGCGACGACAGTAGAATATCGAACACTGAAGCTTTCTTT
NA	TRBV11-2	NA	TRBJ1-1	CASSLEPGMNTEAFF	TGTGCCAGCAGCTTAGAGCCTGGGATGAACACTGAAGCTTTCTTT
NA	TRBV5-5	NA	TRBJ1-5	CASSQAHEGGQPQHF	TGTGCCAGCAGCCAGGCTCACGAGGGAGGCCAGCCCCAGCATTTT
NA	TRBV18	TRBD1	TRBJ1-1	CASSIQGMNTEAFF	TGTGCCAGCTCAATACAGGGGATGAACACTGAAGCTTTCTTT
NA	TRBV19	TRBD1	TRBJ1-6	CASTEGQQNSPLHF	TGTGCCAGTACCGAGGGACAGCAAAATTCACCCCTCCACTTT
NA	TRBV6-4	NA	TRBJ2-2	CASSDSALAGELFF	TGTGCCAGCAGTGACTCAGCCCTGGCCGGGGAGCTGTTTTTT
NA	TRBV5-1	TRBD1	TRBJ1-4	CASSPTGGRNEKLFF	TGCGCCAGCAGCCCCACAGGGGGTAGGAATGAAAAACTGTTTTTT
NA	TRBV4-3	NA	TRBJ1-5	CASSQEARGNQPQHF	TGCGCCAGCAGCCAAGAGGCCAGGGGCAATCAGCCCCAGCATTTT
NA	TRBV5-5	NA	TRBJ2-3	CASSPGWGTDTQYF	TGTGCCAGCAGCCCCGGATGGGGCACAGATACGCAGTATTTT
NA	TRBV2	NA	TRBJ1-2	CASSDRQGGQYGYTF	TGTGCCAGCAGTGATCGGCAGGGCGGGCAGTATGGCTACACCTTC
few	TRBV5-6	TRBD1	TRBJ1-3	CASSLGQAFAGNTIYF	TGTGCCAGCAGCTTAGGACAGGCCTTCGCTGGAAACACCATATATTTT
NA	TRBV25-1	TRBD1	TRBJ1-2	CASSDELRTGHYGYTF	TGTGCCAGCAGTGACGAACTAAGGACAGGGCACTATGGCTACACCTTC
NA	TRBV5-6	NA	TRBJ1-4	CASSSPGLGEKLFF	TGTGCCAGCAGCTCCCCGGGTTTAGGGGAAAAACTGTTTTTT
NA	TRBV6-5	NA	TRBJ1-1	CATFGRAGAEAFF	TGTGCCACCTTCGGACGGGCGGGGGCTGAAGCTTTCTTT
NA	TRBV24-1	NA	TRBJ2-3	CATSGPQRTDTQYF	TGTGCCACCAGTGGTCCACAGCGCACAGATACGCAGTATTTT
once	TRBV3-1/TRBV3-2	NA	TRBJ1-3	CASSQGFSSGNTIYF	TGTGCCAGCAGCCAAGGATTCAGCTCTGGAAACACCATATATTTT